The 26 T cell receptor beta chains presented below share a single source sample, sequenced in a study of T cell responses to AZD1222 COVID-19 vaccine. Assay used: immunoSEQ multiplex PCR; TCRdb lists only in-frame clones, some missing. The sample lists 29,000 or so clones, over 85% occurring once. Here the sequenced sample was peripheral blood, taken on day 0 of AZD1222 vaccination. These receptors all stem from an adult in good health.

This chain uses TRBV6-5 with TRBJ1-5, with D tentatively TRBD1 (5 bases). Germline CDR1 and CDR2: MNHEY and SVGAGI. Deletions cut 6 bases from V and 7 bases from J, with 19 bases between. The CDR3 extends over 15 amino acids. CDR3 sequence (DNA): TGTGCCAGCAGAACCGGGACCTCGTCGTCACAGCCCCAGCATTTT. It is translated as CASRTGTSSSQPQHF.

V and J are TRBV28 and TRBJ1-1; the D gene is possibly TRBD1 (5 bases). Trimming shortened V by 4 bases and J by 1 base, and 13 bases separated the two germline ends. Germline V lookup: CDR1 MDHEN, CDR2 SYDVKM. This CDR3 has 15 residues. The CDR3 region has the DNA TGTGCCAGCAGTTCCCGGGGGTATAAGAACACTGAAGCTTTCTTT. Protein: CASSSRGYKNTEAFF. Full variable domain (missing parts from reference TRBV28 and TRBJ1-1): DVKVTQSSRYLVKRTGEKVFLECVQDMDHENMFWYRQDPGLGLRLIYFSYDVKMKEKGDIPEGYSVSREKKERFSLILESASTNQTSMYLCASSSRGYKNTEAFFGQGTRLTVV.

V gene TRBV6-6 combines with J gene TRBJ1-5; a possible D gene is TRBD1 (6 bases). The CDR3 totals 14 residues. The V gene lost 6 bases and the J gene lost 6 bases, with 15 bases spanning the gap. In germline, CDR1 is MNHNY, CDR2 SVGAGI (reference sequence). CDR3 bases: TGTGCCAGCAGCCCTACAGGGACCCCTCAGCCCCAGCATTTT. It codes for CASSPTGTPQPQHF.

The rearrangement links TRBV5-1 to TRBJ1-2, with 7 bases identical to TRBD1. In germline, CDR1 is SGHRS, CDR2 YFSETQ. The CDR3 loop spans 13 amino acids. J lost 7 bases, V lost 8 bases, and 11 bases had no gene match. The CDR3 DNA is TGCGCCAGTAGCACCCGACAGGGTTTTGGCTACACCTTC. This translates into CASSTRQGFGYTF. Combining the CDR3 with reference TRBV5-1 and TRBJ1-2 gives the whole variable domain KAGVTQTPRYLIKTRGQQVTLSCSPISGHRSVSWYQQTPGQGLQFLFEYFSETQRNKGNFPGRFSGRQFSNSRSEMNVSTLELGDSALYLCASSTRQGFGYTFGSGTRLTVV.

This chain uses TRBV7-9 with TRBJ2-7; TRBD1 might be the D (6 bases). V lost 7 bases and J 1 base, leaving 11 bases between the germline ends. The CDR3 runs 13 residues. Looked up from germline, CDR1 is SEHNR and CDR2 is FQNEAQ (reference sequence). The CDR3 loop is CASTHRDSYEQYF. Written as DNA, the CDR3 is TGTGCCAGCACCCACAGGGATTCCTACGAGCAGTACTTC.

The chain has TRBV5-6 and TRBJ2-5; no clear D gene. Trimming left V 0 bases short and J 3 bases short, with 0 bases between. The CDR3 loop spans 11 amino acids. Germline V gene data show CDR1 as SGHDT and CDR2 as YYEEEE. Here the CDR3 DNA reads TGTGCCAGCAGCTTGGAAGAGACCCAGTACTTC. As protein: CASSLEETQYF. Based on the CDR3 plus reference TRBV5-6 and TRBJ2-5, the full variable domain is DAGVTQSPTHLIKTRGQQVTLRCSPKSGHDTVSWYQQALGQGPQFIFQYYEEEERQRGNFPDRFSGHQFPNYSSELNVNALLLGDSALYLCASSLEETQYFGPGTRLLVL.

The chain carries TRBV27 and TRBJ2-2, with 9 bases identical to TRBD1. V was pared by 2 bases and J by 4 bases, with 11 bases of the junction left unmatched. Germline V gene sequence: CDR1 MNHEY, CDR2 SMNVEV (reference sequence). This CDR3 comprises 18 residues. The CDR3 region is CASSLLSKDRGSTGELFF. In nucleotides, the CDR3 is TGTGCCAGCAGTTTACTTTCTAAGGACAGGGGTTCCACCGGGGAGCTGTTTTTT.

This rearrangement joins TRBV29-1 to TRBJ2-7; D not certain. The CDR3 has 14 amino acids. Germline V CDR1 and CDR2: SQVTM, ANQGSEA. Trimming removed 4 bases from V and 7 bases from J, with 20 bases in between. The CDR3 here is CSVASGGNLGEQYF. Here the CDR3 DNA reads TGCAGCGTTGCTTCTGGCGGTAACCTGGGGGAGCAGTACTTC.

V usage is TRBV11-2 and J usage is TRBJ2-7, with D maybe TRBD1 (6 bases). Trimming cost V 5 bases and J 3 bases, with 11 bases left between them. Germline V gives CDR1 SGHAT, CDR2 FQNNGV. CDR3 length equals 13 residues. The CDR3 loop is CASSPGTSYEQYF. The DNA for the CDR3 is TGTGCCAGCAGCCCGGGGACAAGCTACGAGCAGTACTTC.

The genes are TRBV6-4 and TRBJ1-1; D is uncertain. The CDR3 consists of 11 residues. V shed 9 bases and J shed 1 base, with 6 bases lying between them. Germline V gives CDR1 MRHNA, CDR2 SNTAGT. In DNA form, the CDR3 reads TGTGCCAGGACCGAGAACACTGAAGCTTTCTTT. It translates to CARTENTEAFF.

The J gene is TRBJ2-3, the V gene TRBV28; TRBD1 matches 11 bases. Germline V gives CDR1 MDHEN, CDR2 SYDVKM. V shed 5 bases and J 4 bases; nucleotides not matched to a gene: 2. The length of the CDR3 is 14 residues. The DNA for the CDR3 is TGTGCCAGCAGTCGGACAGGGGGCGCAGATACGCAGTATTTT. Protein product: CASSRTGGADTQYF.

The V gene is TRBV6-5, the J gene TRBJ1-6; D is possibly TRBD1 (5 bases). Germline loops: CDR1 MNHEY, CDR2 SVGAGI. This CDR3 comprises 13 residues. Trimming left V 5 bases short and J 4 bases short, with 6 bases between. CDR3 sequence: CASSRQYNSPLHF. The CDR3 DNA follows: TGTGCCAGCAGTCGACAGTATAATTCACCCCTCCACTTT.

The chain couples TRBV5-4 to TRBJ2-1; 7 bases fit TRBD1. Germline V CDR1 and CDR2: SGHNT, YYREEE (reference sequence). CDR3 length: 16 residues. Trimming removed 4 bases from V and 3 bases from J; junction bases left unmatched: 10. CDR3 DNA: TGTGCCAGCAGCGGACCGACAGGGAAGATCTACAATGAGCAGTTCTTC. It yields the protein CASSGPTGKIYNEQFF.

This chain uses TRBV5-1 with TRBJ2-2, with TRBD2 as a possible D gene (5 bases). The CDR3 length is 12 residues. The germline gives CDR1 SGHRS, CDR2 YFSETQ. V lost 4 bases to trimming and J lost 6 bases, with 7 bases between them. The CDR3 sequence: CASSEEAGELFF. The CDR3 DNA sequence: TGCGCCAGCAGCGAGGAGGCCGGGGAGCTGTTTTTT.

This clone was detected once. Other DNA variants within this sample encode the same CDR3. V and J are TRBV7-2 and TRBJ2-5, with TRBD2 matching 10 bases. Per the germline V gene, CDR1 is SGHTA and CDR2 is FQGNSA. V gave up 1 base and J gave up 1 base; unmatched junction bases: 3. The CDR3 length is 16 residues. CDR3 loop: CASSLGVAGGQETQYF. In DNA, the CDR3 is TGTGCCAGCAGCTTAGGGGTAGCGGGGGGCCAAGAGACCCAGTACTTC. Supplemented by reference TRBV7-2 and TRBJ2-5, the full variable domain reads GAGVSQSPSNKVTEKGKDVELRCDPISGHTALYWYRQSLGQGLEFLIYFQGNSAPDKSGLPSDRFSAERTGGSVSTLTIQRTQQEDSAVYLCASSLGVAGGQETQYFGPGTRLLVL.

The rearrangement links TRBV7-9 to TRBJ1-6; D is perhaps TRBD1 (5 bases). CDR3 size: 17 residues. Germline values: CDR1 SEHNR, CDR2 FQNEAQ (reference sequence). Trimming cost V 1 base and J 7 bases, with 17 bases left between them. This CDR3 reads CASSLDQGAKVNSPLHF. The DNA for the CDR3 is TGTGCCAGCAGCTTAGACCAGGGTGCGAAGGTGAATTCACCCCTCCACTTT.

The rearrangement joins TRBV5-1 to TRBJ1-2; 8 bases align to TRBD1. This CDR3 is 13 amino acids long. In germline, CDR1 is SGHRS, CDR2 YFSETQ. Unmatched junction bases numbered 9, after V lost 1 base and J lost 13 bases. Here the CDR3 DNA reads TGCGCCAGCAGCTTGACAACAGGGGGAAATGTCACCTTC. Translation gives CASSLTTGGNVTF. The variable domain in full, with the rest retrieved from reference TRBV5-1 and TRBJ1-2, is KAGVTQTPRYLIKTRGQQVTLSCSPISGHRSVSWYQQTPGQGLQFLFEYFSETQRNKGNFPGRFSGRQFSNSRSEMNVSTLELGDSALYLCASSLTTGGNVTFGSGTRLTVV.

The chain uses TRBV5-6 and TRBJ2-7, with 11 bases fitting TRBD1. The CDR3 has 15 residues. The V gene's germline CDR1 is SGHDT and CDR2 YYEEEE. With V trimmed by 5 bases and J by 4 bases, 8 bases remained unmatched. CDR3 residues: CASSLIGQGAYEQYF. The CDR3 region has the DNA TGTGCCAGCAGTCTTATTGGACAGGGGGCTTACGAGCAGTACTTC.

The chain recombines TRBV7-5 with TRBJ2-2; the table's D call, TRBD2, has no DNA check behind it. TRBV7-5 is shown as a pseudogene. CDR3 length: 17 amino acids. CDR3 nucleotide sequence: TGTGTCAGAAGCGAGGTGGTCAGGGAGGGTTTCACCGGGGAGCTGTTTTTT. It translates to CVRSEVVREGFTGELFF.

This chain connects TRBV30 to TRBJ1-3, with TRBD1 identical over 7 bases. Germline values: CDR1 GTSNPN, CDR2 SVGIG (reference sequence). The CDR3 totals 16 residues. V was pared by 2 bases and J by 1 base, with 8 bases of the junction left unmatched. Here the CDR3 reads CAWSRDRDSSGNTIYF. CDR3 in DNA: TGTGCCTGGAGTCGCGACAGGGACTCATCTGGAAACACCATATATTTT.

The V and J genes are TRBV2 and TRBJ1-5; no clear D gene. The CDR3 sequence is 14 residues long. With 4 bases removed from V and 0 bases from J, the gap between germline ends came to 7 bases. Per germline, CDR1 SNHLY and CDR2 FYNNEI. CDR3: CASSVGGSNQPQHF. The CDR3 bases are TGTGCCAGCAGTGTCGGCGGTAGCAATCAGCCCCAGCATTTT.

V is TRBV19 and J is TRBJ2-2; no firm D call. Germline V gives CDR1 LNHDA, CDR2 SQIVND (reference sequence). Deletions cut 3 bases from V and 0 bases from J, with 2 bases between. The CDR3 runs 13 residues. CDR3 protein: CASSIANTGELFF. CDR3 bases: TGTGCCAGTAGTATCGCGAACACCGGGGAGCTGTTTTTT.

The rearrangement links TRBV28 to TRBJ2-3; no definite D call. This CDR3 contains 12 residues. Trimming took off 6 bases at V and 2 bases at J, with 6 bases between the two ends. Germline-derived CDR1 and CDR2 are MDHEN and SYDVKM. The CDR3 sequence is CASRVPTDTQYF. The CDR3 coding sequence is TGTGCCAGCAGAGTCCCCACAGATACGCAGTATTTT.

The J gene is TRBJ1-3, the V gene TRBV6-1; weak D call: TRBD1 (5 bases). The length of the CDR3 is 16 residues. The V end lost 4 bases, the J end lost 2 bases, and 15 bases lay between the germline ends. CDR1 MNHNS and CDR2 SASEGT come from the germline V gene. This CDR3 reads CASSVGGIGAGNTIYF. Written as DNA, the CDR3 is TGTGCCAGCAGTGTGGGGGGAATCGGTGCTGGAAACACCATATATTTT.

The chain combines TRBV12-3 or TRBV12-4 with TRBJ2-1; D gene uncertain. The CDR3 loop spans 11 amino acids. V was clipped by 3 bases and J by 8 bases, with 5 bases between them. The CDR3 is CASSFGDEQFF. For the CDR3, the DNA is TGTGCCAGCAGTTTTGGGGATGAGCAGTTCTTC.

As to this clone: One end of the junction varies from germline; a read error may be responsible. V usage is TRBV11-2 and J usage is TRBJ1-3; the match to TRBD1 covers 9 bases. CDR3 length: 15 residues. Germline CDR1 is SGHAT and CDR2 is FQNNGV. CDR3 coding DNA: TGTGCCAGCAGCTTGACCGACAGGGGGAAGAAACACCATATATTT. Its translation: CASSLTDRGKKHHIF.